This T cell receptor (beta chain) was recorded in a study of OX40 agonist ivuxolimab in advanced cancers. Background on the study: With a range of about 23 to 85, age averaged roughly 60 years, and nearly 85% were male. Broader study findings: In the 0.1 to 3.0 mg/kg range, CD4+ and CD8+ blood T cells had expanded clonally by week 6.

Autoimmune disease history or systemic immunosuppression meant exclusion. Details on this clone: Its antigen is unidentified.

The data were produced by immunoSEQ multiplex PCR, yet TCRdb's version contains in-frame clones alone and is incomplete. This table holds tens of thousands of clones, 88% found once. CDR1 KGHSH and CDR2 LQKENI come from the germline V gene. This CDR3 comprises 11 residues. Trimming took off 3 bases at V and 5 bases at J, with 4 bases between the two ends. The chain has TRBV18 and TRBJ1-1; D unclear. The material was CD4+ or CD8+ T cells sorted from blood, obtained in a trial of the OX40 agonist ivuxolimab. The clonotype originates from an adult with an advanced solid tumor such as melanoma, head and neck, liver or kidney cancer. Here the CDR3 reads CASSPGTEAFF. CDR3 DNA: TGTGCCAGCTCACCTGGGACTGAAGCTTTCTTT.